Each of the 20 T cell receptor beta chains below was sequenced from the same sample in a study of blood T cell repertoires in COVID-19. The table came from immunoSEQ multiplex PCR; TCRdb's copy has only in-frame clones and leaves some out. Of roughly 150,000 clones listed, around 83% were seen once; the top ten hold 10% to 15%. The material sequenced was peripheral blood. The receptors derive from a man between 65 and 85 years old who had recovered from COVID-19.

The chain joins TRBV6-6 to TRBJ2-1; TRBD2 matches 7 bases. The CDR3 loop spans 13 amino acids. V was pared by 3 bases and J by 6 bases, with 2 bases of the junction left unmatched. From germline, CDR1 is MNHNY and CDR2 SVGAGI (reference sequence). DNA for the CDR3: TGTGCCAGCAGTTATTCTAGCGGCAATGAGCAGTTCTTC. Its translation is CASSYSSGNEQFF.

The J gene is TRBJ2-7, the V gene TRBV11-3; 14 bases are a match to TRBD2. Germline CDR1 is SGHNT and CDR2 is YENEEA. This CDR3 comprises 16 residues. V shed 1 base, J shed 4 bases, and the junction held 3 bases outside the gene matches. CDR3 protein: CASSLGGTSGSYEQYF. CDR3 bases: TGTGCCAGCAGCTTAGGGGGGACTAGCGGGAGTTACGAGCAGTACTTC.

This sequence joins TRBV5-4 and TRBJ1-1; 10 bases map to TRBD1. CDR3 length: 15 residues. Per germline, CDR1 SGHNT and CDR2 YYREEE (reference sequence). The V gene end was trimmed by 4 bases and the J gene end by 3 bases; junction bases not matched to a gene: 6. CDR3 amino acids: CASSGRDRGHTEAFF. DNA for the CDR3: TGTGCCAGCAGCGGGAGGGACAGGGGCCACACTGAAGCTTTCTTT. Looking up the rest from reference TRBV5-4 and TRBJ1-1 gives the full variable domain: ETGVTQSPTHLIKTRGQQVTLRCSSQSGHNTVSWYQQALGQGPQFIFQYYREEENGRGNFPPRFSGLQFPNYSSELNVNALELDDSALYLCASSGRDRGHTEAFFGQGTRLTVV.

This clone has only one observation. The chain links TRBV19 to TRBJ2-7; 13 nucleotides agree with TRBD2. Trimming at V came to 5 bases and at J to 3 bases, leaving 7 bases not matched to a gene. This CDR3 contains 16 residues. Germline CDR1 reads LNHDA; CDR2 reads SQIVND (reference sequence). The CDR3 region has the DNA TGTGCCAGTAGTCGGACTAGCGGGAGTGTCCTCTACGAGCAGTACTTC. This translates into CASSRTSGSVLYEQYF.

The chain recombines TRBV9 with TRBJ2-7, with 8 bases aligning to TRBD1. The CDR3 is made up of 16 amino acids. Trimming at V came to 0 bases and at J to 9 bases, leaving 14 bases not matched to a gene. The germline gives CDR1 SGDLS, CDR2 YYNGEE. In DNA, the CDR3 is TGTGCCAGCAGCGTAGCCCCAGCAGGGGGCGCCTCCGGGCAGTACTTC. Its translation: CASSVAPAGGASGQYF.

CDR3 amino acids: CAWGGQPNTEAFF. CDR3 coding DNA: TGTGCCTGGGGGGGACAGCCAAACACTGAAGCTTTCTTT. J is TRBJ1-1 and V is TRBV30, with 7 bases aligning to TRBD1. Looked up from germline, CDR1 is GTSNPN and CDR2 is SVGIG (reference sequence). Trimming at V came to 5 bases and at J to 2 bases, leaving 5 bases not matched to a gene. The CDR3 is 13 amino acids.

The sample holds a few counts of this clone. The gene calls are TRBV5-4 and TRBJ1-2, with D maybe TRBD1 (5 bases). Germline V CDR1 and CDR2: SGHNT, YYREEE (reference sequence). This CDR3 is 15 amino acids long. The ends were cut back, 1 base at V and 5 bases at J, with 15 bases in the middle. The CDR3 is CASSLSGRATYGYTF. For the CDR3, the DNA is TGTGCCAGCAGCTTGTCGGGCAGGGCGACGTATGGCTACACCTTC.

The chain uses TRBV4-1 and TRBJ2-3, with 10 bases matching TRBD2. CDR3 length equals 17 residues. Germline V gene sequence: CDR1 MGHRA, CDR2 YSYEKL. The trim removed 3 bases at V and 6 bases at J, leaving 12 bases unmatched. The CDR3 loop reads CASSQATGTSAVDTQYF. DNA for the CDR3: TGCGCCAGCAGCCAGGCTACCGGGACTAGCGCTGTGGATACGCAGTATTTT.

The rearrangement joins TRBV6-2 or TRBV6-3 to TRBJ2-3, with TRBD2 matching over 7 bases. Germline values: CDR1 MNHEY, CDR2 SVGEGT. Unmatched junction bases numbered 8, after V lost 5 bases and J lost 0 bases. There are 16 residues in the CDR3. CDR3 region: CASSPGREASTDTQYF. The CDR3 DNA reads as TGTGCCAGCAGTCCAGGGAGGGAGGCCAGCACAGATACGCAGTATTTT.

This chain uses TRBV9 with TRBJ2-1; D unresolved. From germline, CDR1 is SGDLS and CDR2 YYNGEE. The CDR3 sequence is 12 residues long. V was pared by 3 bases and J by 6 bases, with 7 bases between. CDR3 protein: CASSDEVNEQFF. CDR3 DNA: TGTGCCAGCAGCGATGAGGTCAATGAGCAGTTCTTC.

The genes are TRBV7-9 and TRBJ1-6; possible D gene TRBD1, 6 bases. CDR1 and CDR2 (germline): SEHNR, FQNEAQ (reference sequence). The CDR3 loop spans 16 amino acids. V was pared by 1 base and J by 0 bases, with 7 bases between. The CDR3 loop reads CASSLEGGSYNSPLHF. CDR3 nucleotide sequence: TGTGCCAGCAGCTTAGAAGGGGGCTCCTATAATTCACCCCTCCACTTT.

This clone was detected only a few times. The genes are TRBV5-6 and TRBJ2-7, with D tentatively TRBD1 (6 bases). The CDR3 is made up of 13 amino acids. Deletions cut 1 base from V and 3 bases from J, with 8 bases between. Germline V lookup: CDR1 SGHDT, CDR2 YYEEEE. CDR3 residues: CASSLTGSYEQYF. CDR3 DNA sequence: TGTGCCAGCAGCTTGACAGGGAGCTACGAGCAGTACTTC. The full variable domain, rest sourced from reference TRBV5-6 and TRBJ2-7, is DAGVTQSPTHLIKTRGQQVTLRCSPKSGHDTVSWYQQALGQGPQFIFQYYEEEERQRGNFPDRFSGHQFPNYSSELNVNALLLGDSALYLCASSLTGSYEQYFGPGTRLTVT.

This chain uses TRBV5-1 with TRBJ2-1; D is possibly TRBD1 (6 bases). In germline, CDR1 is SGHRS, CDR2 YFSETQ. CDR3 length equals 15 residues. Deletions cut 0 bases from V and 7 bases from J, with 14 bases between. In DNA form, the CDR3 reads TGCGCCAGCAGCTTGGCCCCAGGGGTACAAAATGAGCAGTTCTTC. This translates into CASSLAPGVQNEQFF.

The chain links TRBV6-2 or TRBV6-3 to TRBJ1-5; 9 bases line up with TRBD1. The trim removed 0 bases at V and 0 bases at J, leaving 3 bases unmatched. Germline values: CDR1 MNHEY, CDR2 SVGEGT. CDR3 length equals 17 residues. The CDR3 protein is CASSYSPGQGSNQPQHF. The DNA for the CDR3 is TGTGCCAGCAGTTACTCGCCGGGACAGGGTAGCAATCAGCCCCAGCATTTT.

The CDR3 here is CASSIGGQGGVNTGELFF. CDR3 DNA sequence: TGTGCCAGTAGTATAGGCGGACAGGGCGGTGTTAACACCGGGGAGCTGTTTTTT. The chain links TRBV19 to TRBJ2-2; 8 bases map to TRBD1. CDR1 and CDR2 from the germline V gene are LNHDA and SQIVND (reference sequence). V lost 1 base to trimming and J lost 2 bases; unmatched junction nucleotides: 9. The CDR3 runs 18 residues.

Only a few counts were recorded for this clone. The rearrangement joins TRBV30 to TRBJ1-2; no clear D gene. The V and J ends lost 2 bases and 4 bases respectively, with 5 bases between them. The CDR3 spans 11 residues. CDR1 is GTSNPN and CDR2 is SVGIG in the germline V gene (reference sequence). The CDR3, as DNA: TGTGCCTGGAGTCGGAGCTATGGCTACACCTTC. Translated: CAWSRSYGYTF.

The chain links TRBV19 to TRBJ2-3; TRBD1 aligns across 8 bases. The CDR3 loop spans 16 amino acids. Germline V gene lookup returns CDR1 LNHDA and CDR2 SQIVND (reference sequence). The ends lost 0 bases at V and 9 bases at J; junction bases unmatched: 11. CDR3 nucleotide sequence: TGTGCCAGTAGTATAGATCAGGACAGGGACGACCTAACGCAGTATTTT. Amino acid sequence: CASSIDQDRDDLTQYF.

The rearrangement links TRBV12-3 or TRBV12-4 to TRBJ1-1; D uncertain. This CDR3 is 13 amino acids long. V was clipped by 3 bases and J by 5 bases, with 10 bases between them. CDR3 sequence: CASSFRELTEAFF. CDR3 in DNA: TGTGCCAGCAGTTTTCGGGAATTAACTGAAGCTTTCTTT.

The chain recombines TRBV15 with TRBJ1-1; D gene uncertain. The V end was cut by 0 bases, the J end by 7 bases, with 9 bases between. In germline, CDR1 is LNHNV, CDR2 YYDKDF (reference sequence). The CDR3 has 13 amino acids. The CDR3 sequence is CATSRDVAGEAFF. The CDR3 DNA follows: TGTGCCACCAGCAGAGATGTGGCAGGTGAAGCTTTCTTT.

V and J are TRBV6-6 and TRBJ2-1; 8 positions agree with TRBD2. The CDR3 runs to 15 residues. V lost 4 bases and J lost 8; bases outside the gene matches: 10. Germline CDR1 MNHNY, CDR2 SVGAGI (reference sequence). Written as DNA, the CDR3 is TGTGCCAGCAGTTCGTCCGGGACTAGGGTACATGAGCAGTTCTTC. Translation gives CASSSSGTRVHEQFF.